The clone carrying this T cell receptor (beta chain) was seen a few times. Trimming took 3 bases from V and 7 from J; bases not matched to a gene: 9. This CDR3 has 15 residues. Germline CDR1 and CDR2: SGHVS and FNYEAQ. The source of the sample is a study of early T cells in non-severe SARS-CoV-2 infection. Study-level information: Unpaired chains resulted from sequencing bulk RNA of unsorted whole blood.

TCRdb itself ran the 5' RACE reads through MiXCR, one entry per CDR3 protein. The data hold 60,000 to 75,000 distinct CDR3 sequences, with roughly 4.5% observed a single time. The chain joins TRBV7-6 to TRBJ2-1, with 7 bases that match TRBD1. The sequences come from whole blood, collected at baseline. The TCR sequence derives from an adult who was a healthcare worker with PCR-confirmed SARS-CoV-2 infection or an uninfected control (not recorded which). The donor label of this sample is uncertain. CDR3 nucleotides: TGTGCCAGCAGCTTGGCCCCAGGGGGTGATAATGAGCAGTTCTTC. It yields the protein CASSLAPGGDNEQFF.